This record concerns one T cell receptor (beta chain) sequence. The data originate from a study of CD8 T cells in Susac syndrome. With random hexamers, reverse transcription was performed on about 0.5 to 1 ug of RNA. From the immunoSEQ multiplex PCR reads, TCRdb called clonotypes with MiXCR, one entry per CDR3 protein. The profile shows about 190,000 distinct CDR3 sequences, 90% to 95% of them singletons. The germline gives CDR1 MDHEN, CDR2 SYDVKM. This CDR3 spans 15 amino acids. The V and J ends lost 5 bases and 2 bases, in that order; junction bases with no gene match: 7. Negative magnetic isolation gave CD8+ and CD4+ cells; FACS enriched CD8+ TEMRA.

Sequenced: CD4+ T cells from PBMCs. The chain carries TRBV28 and TRBJ1-2; 8 nucleotides agree with TRBD1. The origin of this receptor is a human donor in good health. The CDR3 DNA follows: TGTGCCAGCAGTATATCCGGGACAGGCAACTATGGCTACACCTTC. It specifies CASSISGTGNYGYTF.